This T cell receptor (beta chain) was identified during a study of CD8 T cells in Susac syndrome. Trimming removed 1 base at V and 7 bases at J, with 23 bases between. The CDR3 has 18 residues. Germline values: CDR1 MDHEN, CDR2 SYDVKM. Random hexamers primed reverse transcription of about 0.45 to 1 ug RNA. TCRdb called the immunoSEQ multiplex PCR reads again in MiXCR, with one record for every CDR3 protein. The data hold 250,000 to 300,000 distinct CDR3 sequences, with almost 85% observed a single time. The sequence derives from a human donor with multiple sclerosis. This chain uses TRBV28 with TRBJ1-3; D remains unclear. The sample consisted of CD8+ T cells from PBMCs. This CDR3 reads CASSLYPSSRSSGNTIYF. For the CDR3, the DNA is TGTGCCAGCAGTTTATACCCCAGCTCCCGCTCCTCCGGGAACACCATATATTTT.